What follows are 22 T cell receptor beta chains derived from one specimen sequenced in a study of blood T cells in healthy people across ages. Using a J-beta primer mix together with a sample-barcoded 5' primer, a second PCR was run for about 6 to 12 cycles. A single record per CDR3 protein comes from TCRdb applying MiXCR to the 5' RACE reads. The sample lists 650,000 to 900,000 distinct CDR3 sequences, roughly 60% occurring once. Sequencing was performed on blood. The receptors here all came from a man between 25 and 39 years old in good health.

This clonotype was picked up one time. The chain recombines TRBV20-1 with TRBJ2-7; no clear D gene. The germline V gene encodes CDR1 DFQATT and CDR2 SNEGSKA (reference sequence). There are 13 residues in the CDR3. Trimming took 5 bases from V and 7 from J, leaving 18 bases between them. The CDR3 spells CSALRLSYNEQYF. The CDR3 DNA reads TGCAGTGCTTTACGGTTATCCTACAATGAGCAGTACTTC.

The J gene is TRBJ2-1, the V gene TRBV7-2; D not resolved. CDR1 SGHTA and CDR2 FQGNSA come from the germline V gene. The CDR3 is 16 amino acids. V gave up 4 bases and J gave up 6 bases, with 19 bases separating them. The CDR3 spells CASSSGLLRALNEQFF. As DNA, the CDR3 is TGTGCCAGCAGCTCCGGCCTCCTCCGGGCCCTCAATGAGCAGTTCTTC.

The DNA of the CDR3 is TGTGCCAGCAGTCCCATACAGGTCCGACAAGAGACCCAGTACTTC. Amino acids: CASSPIQVRQETQYF. The V gene is TRBV12-3 or TRBV12-4, the J gene TRBJ2-5; a possible D gene is TRBD1 (5 bases). Between the trimmed V and J ends, which lost 5 bases and 2 bases, there was a span of 15 bases. This CDR3 comprises 15 residues.

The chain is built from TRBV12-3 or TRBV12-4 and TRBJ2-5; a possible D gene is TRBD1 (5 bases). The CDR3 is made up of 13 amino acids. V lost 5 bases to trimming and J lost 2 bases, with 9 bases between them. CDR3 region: CASSADRQETQYF. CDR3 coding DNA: TGTGCCAGCAGTGCTGACAGACAAGAGACCCAGTACTTC.

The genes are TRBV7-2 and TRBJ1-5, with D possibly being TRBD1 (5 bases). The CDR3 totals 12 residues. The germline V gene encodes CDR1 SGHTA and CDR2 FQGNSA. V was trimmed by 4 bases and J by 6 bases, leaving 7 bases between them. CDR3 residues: CASSSGIQPQHF. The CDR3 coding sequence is TGTGCCAGCAGCTCAGGGATTCAGCCCCAGCATTTT.

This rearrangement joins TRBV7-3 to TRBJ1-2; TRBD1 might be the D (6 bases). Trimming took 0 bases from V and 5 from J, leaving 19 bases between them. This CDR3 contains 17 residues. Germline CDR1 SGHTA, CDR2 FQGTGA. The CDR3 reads CASSLTGVRGAGYGYTF. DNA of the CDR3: TGTGCCAGCAGCTTAACGGGAGTTCGGGGGGCAGGTTATGGCTACACCTTC.

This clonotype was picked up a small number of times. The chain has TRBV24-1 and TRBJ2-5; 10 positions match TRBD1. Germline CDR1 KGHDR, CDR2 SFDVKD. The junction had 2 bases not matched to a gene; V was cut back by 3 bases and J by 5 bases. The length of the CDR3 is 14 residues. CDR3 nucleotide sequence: TGTGCCACCAGTGATCGGGACAGGGGCGAGACCCAGTACTTC. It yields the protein CATSDRDRGETQYF.

CDR3 in DNA: TGCGCCAGCAGCTTGATAGGCGGGGGGGTTTATGAGCAGTTCTTC. Translated: CASSLIGGGVYEQFF. The gene calls are TRBV5-1 and TRBJ2-1; TRBD2 agrees at 9 bases. This CDR3 has 15 residues. V trimming: 1 base; J trimming: 8 bases; junction bases outside the gene matches: 7. The V gene's germline CDR1 is SGHRS and CDR2 YFSETQ.

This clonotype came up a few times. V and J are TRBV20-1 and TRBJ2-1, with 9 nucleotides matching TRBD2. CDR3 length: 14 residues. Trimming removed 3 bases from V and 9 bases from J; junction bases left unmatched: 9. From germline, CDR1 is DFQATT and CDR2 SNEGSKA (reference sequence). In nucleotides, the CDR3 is TGCAGTGCTAGTGTGGCTAGCGGGGCTACTGAGCAGTTCTTC. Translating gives CSASVASGATEQFF.

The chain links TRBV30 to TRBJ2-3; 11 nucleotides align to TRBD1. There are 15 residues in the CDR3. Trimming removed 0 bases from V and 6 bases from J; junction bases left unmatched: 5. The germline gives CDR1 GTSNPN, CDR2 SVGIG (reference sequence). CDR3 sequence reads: CAWSVGQGADDTQYF. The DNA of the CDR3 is TGTGCCTGGAGTGTCGGACAGGGGGCGGATGATACGCAGTATTTT.

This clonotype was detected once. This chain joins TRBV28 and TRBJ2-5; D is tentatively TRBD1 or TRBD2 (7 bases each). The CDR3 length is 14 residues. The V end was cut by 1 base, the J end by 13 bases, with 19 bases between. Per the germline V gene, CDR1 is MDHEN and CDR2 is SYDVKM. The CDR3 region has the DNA TGTGCCAGCAGTTTATTTCAGGGGGGGTCCCCCCGGTACTTC. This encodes CASSLFQGGSPRYF.

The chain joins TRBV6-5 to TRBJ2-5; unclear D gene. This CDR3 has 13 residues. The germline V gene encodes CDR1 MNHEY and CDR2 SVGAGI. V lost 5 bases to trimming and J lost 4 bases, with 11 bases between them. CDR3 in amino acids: CASSDPRIETQYF. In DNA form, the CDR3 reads TGTGCCAGCAGTGATCCACGGATAGAGACCCAGTACTTC.

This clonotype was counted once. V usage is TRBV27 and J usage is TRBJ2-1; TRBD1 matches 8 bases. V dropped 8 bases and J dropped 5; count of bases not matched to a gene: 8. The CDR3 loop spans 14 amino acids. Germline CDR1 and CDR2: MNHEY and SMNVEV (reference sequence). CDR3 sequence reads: CASGETGVDNEQFF. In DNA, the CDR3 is TGTGCCAGCGGGGAGACAGGGGTAGACAATGAGCAGTTCTTC.

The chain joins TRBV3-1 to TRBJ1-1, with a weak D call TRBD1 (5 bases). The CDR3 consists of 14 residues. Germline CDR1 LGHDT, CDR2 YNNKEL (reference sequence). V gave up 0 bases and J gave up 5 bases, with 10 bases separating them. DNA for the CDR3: TGTGCCAGCAGCCAAGAAAGTGGACATACTGAAGCTTTCTTT. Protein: CASSQESGHTEAFF.

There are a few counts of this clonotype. This CDR3 is CASSPSVGGLPQETQYF. The CDR3 nucleotides read TGTGCCAGCAGCCCTTCCGTGGGGGGGCTTCCCCAAGAGACCCAGTACTTC. The rearrangement links TRBV6-1 to TRBJ2-5; a possible D gene is TRBD2 (7 bases). Trimming pared 6 bases from V and 1 base from J, leaving 21 bases between. The CDR3 length is 17 residues. Per the germline V gene, CDR1 is MNHNS and CDR2 is SASEGT.

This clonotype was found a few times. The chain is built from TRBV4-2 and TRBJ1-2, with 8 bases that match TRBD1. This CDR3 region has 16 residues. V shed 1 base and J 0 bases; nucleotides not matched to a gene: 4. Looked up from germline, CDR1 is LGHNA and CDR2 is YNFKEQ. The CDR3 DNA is TGTGCCAGCAGCCAAGGTCAACAGGGGGCTAACTATGGCTACACCTTC. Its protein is CASSQGQQGANYGYTF.

The CDR3 DNA reads as TGTGCCAGCAGCTTCCCGACTAGCGGGGGCCTAAGCTCCTACGAGCAGTACTTC. Translating gives CASSFPTSGGLSSYEQYF. The rearrangement links TRBV11-2 to TRBJ2-7; the match to TRBD2 covers 12 bases. V trimming: 3 bases; J trimming: 0 bases; junction bases outside the gene matches: 9. Germline V gene sequence: CDR1 SGHAT, CDR2 FQNNGV. The CDR3 length is 18 residues.

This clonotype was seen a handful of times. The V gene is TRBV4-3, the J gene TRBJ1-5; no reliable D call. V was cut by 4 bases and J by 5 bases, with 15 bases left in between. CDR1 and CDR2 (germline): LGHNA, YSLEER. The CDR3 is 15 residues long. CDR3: CASSPDHSRDQPQHF. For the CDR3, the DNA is TGCGCCAGCAGCCCAGACCATTCAAGGGATCAGCCCCAGCATTTT.

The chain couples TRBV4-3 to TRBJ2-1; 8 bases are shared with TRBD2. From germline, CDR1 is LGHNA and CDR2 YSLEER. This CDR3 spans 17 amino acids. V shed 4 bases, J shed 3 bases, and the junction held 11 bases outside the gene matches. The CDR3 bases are TGCGCCAGCAGCCCATACGCCAGCGGGGGTGGCTACAATGAGCAGTTCTTC. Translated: CASSPYASGGGYNEQFF.

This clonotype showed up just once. CDR3 loop: CSAPAYGTGDGAFF. Written as DNA, the CDR3 is TGCAGTGCTCCAGCTTACGGGACAGGGGATGGGGCTTTCTTT. The V gene is TRBV20-1, the J gene TRBJ1-1; 10 bases fit TRBD1. The V segment lost 5 bases and the J segment 11 bases; nucleotides outside the gene matches: 14. This CDR3 spans 14 amino acids. Looked up from germline, CDR1 is DFQATT and CDR2 is SNEGSKA (reference sequence).

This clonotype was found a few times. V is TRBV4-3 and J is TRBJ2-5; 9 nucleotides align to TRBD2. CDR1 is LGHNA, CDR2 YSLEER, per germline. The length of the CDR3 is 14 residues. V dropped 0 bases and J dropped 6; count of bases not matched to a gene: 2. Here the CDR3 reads CASSQEAGGKTQYF. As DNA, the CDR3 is TGCGCCAGCAGCCAAGAAGCGGGGGGAAAGACCCAGTACTTC.

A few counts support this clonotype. The CDR3 DNA reads TGTGCCAGCAGCTTAAGCCCCCTGAACTACGAGCAGTACTTC. Its translation: CASSLSPLNYEQYF. The rearrangement uses TRBV7-3 and TRBJ2-7; D is uncertain. V was pared by 1 base and J by 3 bases, with 10 bases between. The germline CDR1 and CDR2 sequences are SGHTA and FQGTGA. There are 14 residues in the CDR3.